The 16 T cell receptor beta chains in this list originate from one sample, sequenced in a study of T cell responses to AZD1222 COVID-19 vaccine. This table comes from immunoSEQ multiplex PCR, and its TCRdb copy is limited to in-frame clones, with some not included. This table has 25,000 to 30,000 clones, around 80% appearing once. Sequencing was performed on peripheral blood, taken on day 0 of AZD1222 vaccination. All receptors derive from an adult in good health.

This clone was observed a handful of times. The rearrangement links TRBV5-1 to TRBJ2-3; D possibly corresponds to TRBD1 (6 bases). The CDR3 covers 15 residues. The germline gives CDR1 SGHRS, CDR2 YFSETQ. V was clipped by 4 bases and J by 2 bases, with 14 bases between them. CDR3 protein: CASSPGNRDTDTQYF. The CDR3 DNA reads TGCGCCAGCAGCCCCGGGAACAGGGACACAGATACGCAGTATTTT.

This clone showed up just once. The CDR3 loop is CASRPQDSGNTIYF. CDR3 nucleotides: TGCGCCAGCAGACCCCAAGACTCTGGAAACACCATATATTTT. The genes are TRBV5-1 and TRBJ1-3; no definite D call. V lost 5 bases and J 0 bases, leaving 9 bases between the germline ends. From germline, CDR1 is SGHRS and CDR2 YFSETQ. CDR3 size: 14 residues.

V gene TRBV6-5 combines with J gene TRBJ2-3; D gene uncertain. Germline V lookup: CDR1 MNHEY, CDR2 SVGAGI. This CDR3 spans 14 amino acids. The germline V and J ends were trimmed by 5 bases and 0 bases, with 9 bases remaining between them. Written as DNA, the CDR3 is TGTGCCAGCAGTAATACCAGGAGCACAGATACGCAGTATTTT. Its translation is CASSNTRSTDTQYF.

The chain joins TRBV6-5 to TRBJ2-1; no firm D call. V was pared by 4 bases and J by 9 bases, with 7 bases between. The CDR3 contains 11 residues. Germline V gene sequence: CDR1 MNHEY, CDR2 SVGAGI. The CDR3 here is CASSFWGEQFF. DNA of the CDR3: TGTGCCAGCAGTTTCTGGGGTGAGCAGTTCTTC.

For the CDR3, the DNA is TGTGCCAGCAGCCAAGGAGGCTCGAGACAGGGTGGCTACACCTTC. It encodes CASSQGGSRQGGYTF. The rearrangement uses TRBV3-1 (or the pseudogene TRBV3-2) and TRBJ1-2, with TRBD1 matching over 7 bases. Looked up from germline, CDR1 is LGHDT and CDR2 is YNNKEL (reference sequence). This CDR3 has 15 residues. The ends lost 1 base at V and 7 bases at J; junction bases unmatched: 9.

DNA of the CDR3: TGTGCCAGCAGCTTAAACGCCCGGTCGAATCAGCCCCAGCATTTT. Its protein product is CASSLNARSNQPQHF. The V call is TRBV11-1, the J call TRBJ1-5; D gene ambiguous. CDR1 is SGHAT and CDR2 is FQDESV in the germline V gene (reference sequence). The CDR3 consists of 15 residues. Trimming shortened V by 2 bases and J by 4 bases, and 12 bases separated the two germline ends.

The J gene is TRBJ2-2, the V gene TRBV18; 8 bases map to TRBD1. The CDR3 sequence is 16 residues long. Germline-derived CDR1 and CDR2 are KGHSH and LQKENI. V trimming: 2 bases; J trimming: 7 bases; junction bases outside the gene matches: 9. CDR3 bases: TGTGCCAGCTCACCAATGGCAGGACAGGGTGGCGGGGAGCTGTTTTTT. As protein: CASSPMAGQGGGELFF. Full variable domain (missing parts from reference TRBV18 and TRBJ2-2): NAGVMQNPRHLVRRRGQEARLRCSPMKGHSHVYWYRQLPEEGLKFMVYLQKENIIDESGMPKERFSAEFPKEGPSILRIQQVVRGDSAAYFCASSPMAGQGGGELFFGEGSRLTVL.

The CDR3 DNA is TGTGCCAGCAGCGCGACAGTAGCGGGTGTAGGGAATACGCAGTATTTT. It is translated as CASSATVAGVGNTQYF. The rearrangement links TRBV7-2 to TRBJ2-3; 7 positions agree with TRBD2. The CDR3 is made up of 16 amino acids. Germline CDR1 SGHTA, CDR2 FQGNSA. Trimming cost V 5 bases and J 7 bases; bases outside gene matches: 15.

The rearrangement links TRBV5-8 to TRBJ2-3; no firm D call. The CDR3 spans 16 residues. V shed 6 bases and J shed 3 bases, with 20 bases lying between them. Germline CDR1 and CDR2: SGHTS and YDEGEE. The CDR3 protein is CASIPPRVGRTDTQYF. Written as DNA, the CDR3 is TGTGCCAGCATACCCCCCCGGGTAGGGCGGACAGATACGCAGTATTTT.

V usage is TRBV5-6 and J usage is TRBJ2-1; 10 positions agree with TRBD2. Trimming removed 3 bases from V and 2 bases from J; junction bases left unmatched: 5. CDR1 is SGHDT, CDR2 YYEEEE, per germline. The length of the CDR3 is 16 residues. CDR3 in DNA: TGTGCCAGCAGCTCACTAGCGGGATTCCCCTACAATGAGCAGTTCTTC. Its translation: CASSSLAGFPYNEQFF. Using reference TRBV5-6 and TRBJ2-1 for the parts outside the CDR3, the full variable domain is DAGVTQSPTHLIKTRGQQVTLRCSPKSGHDTVSWYQQALGQGPQFIFQYYEEEERQRGNFPDRFSGHQFPNYSSELNVNALLLGDSALYLCASSSLAGFPYNEQFFGPGTRLTVL.

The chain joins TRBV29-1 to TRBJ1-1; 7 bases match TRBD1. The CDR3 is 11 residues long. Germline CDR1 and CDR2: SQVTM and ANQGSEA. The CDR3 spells CIGTENTEAFF. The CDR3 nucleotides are TGCATAGGGACAGAGAACACTGAAGCTTTCTTT.

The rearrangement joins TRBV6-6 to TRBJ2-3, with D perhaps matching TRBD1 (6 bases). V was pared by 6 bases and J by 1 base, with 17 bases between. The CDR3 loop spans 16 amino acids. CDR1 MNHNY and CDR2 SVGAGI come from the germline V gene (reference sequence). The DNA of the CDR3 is TGTGCCAGCAGCCTCCTTGGGGGCTCCGGCACAGATACGCAGTATTTT. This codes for CASSLLGGSGTDTQYF.

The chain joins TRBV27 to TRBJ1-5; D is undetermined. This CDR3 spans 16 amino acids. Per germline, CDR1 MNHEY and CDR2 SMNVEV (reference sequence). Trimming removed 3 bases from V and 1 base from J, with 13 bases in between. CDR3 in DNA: TGTGCCAGCAGTTTCAACGGGGTGGCGAGCAATCAGCCCCAGCATTTT. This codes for CASSFNGVASNQPQHF.

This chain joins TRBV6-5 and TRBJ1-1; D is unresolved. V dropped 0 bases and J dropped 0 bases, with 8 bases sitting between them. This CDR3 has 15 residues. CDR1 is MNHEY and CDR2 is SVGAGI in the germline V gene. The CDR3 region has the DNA TGTGCCAGCAGTTACTCGGAGGGCTTGAACACTGAAGCTTTCTTT. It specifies CASSYSEGLNTEAFF.

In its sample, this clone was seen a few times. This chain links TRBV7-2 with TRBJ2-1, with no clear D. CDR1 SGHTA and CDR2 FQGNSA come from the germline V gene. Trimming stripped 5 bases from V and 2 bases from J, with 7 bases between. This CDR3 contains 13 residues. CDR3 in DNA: TGTGCCAGCAGCCGCCAGACCTACAATGAGCAGTTCTTC. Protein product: CASSRQTYNEQFF.

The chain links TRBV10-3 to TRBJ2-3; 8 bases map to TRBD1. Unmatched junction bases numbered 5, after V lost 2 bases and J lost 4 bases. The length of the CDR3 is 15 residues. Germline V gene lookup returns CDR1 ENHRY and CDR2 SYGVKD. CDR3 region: CAISEGDRGPDTQYF. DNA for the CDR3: TGTGCCATCAGTGAGGGTGACAGGGGCCCAGATACGCAGTATTTT.